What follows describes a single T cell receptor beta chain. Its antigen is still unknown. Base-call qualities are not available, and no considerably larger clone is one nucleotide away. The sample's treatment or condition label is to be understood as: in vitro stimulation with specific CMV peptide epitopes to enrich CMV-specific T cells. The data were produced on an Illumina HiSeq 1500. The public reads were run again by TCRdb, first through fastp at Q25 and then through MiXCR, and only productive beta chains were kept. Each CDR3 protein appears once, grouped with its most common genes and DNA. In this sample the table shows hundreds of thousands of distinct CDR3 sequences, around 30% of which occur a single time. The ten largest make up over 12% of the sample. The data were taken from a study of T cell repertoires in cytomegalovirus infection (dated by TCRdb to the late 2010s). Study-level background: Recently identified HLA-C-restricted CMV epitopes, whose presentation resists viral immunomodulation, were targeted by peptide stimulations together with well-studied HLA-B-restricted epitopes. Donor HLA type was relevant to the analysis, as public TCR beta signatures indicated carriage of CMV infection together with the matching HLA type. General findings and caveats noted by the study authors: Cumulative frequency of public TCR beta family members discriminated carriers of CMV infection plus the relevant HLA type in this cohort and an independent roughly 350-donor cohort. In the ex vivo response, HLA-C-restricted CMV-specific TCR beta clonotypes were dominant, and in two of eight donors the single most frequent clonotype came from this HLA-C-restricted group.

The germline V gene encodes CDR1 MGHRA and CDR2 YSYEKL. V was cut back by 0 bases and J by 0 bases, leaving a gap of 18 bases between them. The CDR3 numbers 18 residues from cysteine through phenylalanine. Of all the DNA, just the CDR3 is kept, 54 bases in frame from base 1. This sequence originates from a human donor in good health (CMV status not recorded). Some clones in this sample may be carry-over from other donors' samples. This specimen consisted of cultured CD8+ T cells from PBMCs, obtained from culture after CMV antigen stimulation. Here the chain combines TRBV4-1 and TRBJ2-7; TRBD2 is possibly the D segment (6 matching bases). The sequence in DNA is TGCGCCAGCAGCCAAGAAGGTCCCCCGGCGGGGTTCTCCTACGAGCAGTACTTC. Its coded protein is CASSQEGPPAGFSYEQYF.